The present TCR beta chain was sequenced within a study of blood T cells in healthy people across ages. Study-wide points: Whereas aged donors had fewer naive CD4+ cells, long-lived donors had more of them and higher diversity.

Turning to this clonotype: Its antigen is as yet unknown.

Healthy individuals of Caucasian origin from Russia, aged about 6 to 95, served as donors. RNA extraction gave at least 5.5 micrograms of total RNA per sample. Alongside a J-beta primer mix, a sample-barcoded 5' primer served in a second PCR lasting about 7 to 12 cycles. TCRdb re-called the 5' RACE reads with MiXCR, one entry per CDR3 protein. The table lists about 640,000 distinct CDR3 sequences, approximately 30% of them singletons. The CDR3 length is 14 residues. From germline, CDR1 is LNHDA and CDR2 SQIVND (reference sequence). The V and J ends lost 7 bases and 8 bases, in that order; junction bases with no gene match: 10.

The source of this sequence is a woman of 80 years or more in good health. Sequenced: blood. J is TRBJ1-4 and V is TRBV19, with 7 bases that match TRBD1. The CDR3 loop reads CASTPTGPYEKLFF. The CDR3 DNA sequence: TGTGCCAGTACTCCGACAGGGCCATACGAAAAACTGTTTTTT.